The present T cell receptor (beta chain) was sequenced within a study of T cell repertoires in cytomegalovirus infection. TCRdb re-analysed the reads in MiXCR, keeping a single row per CDR3 protein. The sample carries about 440,000 distinct CDR3 sequences, roughly a third recorded once. This clonotype was picked up a small number of times. The target antigen is unknown. The study's findings and limits: Within the response measured ex vivo, HLA-C-restricted CMV-specific TCR beta clonotypes were dominant.

This CDR3 spans 14 amino acids. Germline V CDR1 and CDR2: WSHSY, SAAADI. Trimming left V 7 bases short and J 7 bases short, with 16 bases between. This receptor was taken from a human donor in good health (CMV status not recorded). Some clones in this sample may be carry-over from other donors' samples. Sequencing was performed on PBMCs. V gene TRBV10-2 combines with J gene TRBJ1-4; tentatively, D is TRBD1 (6 bases). In DNA form, the CDR3 reads TGCGCCAGCACGAGTAACAGAGGGGGTGAAAAACTGTTTTTT. Its protein product is CASTSNRGGEKLFF.